A few counts support the clone carrying this T cell receptor beta chain. Its antigen remains unidentified. Profiled with immunoSEQ multiplex PCR; TCRdb holds only in-frame clones, not every one. Among 150,000 or so clones listed, around four fifths were seen once. The data are from a study of cytomegalovirus exposure and HLA in healthy donors. Broader study findings: One later analysis, an examination of the 90 to 150 validation repertoires, found that first-cohort TCR clusters tended to co-occur in them. Most TCR sequences were rare, but some public TCRs occurred in many donors. Researchers catalogued 150 or so TCR beta chains as cytomegalovirus-associated. Under in vitro conditions, three CMV-associated chains were confirmed as specific for CMV antigens.

Trimming at V came to 4 bases and at J to 9 bases, leaving 8 bases not matched to a gene. Germline V gene lookup returns CDR1 SGHDT and CDR2 YYEEEE. The CDR3 covers 14 residues. Sequenced sample: PBMCs. The sequence was obtained from a young man in good health and CMV-seropositive. This chain joins TRBV5-6 and TRBJ2-5; 11 bases are shared with TRBD1. CDR3 in DNA: TGTGCCAGCAGCGTGGGACAGGGGGATTCGGCCCAGTACTTC. Its protein is CASSVGQGDSAQYF.